The subject of this entry is one TCR beta chain. What it recognizes is unknown. This sample is drawn from a study of graft-versus-host responses after intestinal transplantation. Study background: Multivisceral, liver-intestinal, or isolated intestinal transplants were received by the recipients. After anti-thymocyte globulin induction, recipients took tacrolimus and steroids for around 3 years. General study results and limits: Investigators detected GvH clones in recipient marrow, with some emerging earlier in ileum or blood. An association linked early post-transplant HvG declines with peak circulating GvH clone levels.

Looked up from germline, CDR1 is SEHNR and CDR2 is FQNEAQ (reference sequence). The CDR3 extends over 14 amino acids. Deletions cut 1 base from V and 6 bases from J, with 12 bases between. Generated by immunoSEQ multiplex PCR, the TCRdb table keeps only in-frame clones and is missing some. The table has roughly 4,100 clones, roughly 85% seen once; the top ten hold about 4.9%. Processing released intraepithelial and lamina propria lymphocytes from the graft tissue. Sequenced here: ileum tissue, sampled nearly 670 days after intestinal transplant. The gene calls are TRBV7-9 and TRBJ1-2; a weak D match, TRBD1 (6 bases). The TCR sequence derives from a human patient who received an intestinal transplant, so some T cells may come from the graft donor. The CDR3 loop reads CASSLVAGEDGYTF. The CDR3 nucleotides are TGTGCCAGCAGCTTAGTGGCAGGGGAGGATGGCTACACCTTC.